This T cell receptor beta chain appears in the sequencing data of a study of blood T cell repertoires in COVID-19. This clone was recorded only once. This CDR3 comprises 14 residues. The germline V and J ends were trimmed by 0 bases and 0 bases, with 6 bases remaining between them. CDR1 SGDLS and CDR2 YYNGEE come from the germline V gene. As handled by the study authors: By means of reference gene primer amplification, nucleated cell counts were estimated. TCRdb keeps only in-frame clones here, not all; method: immunoSEQ multiplex PCR. From that table come the V and J calls and clone size; the DNA was used to work out D and trimming. The sample has about 240,000 clones; about nine tenths are singletons.

The TCR originated in a man aged 55 to 70 who had recovered from COVID-19. Specimen: peripheral blood. The V call is TRBV9, the J call TRBJ1-1; D not resolved. The CDR3 loop is CASSVDGVNTEAFF. CDR3 coding DNA: TGTGCCAGCAGCGTAGACGGGGTGAACACTGAAGCTTTCTTT.